The clone carrying this TCR beta chain was observed a handful of times. As yet, its antigen is unknown. The data stem from a study of T cell repertoires in cytomegalovirus infection. TCRdb reprocessed the reads with MiXCR, giving one entry per CDR3 protein. Here the sample spans 350,000 to 400,000 distinct CDR3 sequences, roughly 34% being singletons. Germline V gives CDR1 SGHTA, CDR2 FQGNSA. The CDR3 has 13 residues. Trimming cost V 1 base and J 10 bases, with 11 bases left between them. This sequence was found in a human donor in good health (CMV status not recorded). Some clones in this sample may be carry-over from other donors' samples. The chain has TRBV7-2 and TRBJ2-1; D may be TRBD2 (6 bases). The sample in question was cultured PBMCs, obtained from culture after CMV antigen stimulation. DNA for the CDR3: TGTGCCAGCAGCTTAGATGGGAGGCAGGAGCAGTTCTTC. This codes for CASSLDGRQEQFF.